Listed below are T cell receptor beta chains from one sample, sequenced in a study of CXCR3-negative and CXCR3-positive naive CD8 T cells. TCRdb reworked the 5' RACE reads into one entry per CDR3 protein, no DNA. The sample includes about 90,000 distinct CDR3 sequences. The specimen sequenced was naive CXCR3+ CD8+ T cells from blood. The source of these receptors is a human donor in good health. Some clones in this sample may be carry-over from other donors' samples. The CDR3 runs from the conserved cysteine through the conserved F or W.

CASSLSGGINGEQFF	TRBV28	TRBJ2-1
CASRGTGLEDTQYF	TRBV5-1	TRBJ2-3
CASSFGRDAYEQYF	TRBV12-3/TRBV12-4	TRBJ2-7
CASGGGQGYTEAFF	TRBV19	TRBJ1-1
CASSPLGQDDQPQHF	TRBV18	TRBJ1-5
CASSLGRDTEAFF	TRBV12-3/TRBV12-4	TRBJ1-1
CASSLTENYGYTF	TRBV6-2/TRBV6-3	TRBJ1-2
CASSHADISYEQYF	TRBV14	TRBJ2-7
CASSVIANTEAFF	TRBV6-4	TRBJ1-1
CASSPGAGAGQYF	TRBV7-9	TRBJ2-7
CASRLLAGGALSTDTQYF	TRBV28	TRBJ2-3
CASSYDGASGETQYF	TRBV6-5	TRBJ2-5
CASSYTARKQETQYF	TRBV6-2/TRBV6-3	TRBJ2-5
CASSALSSYNEQFF	TRBV28	TRBJ2-1
CASSETGKNSPLHF	TRBV6-1	TRBJ1-6
CSVEGIKGLLAGGETQYF	TRBV29-1	TRBJ2-5
CSAPGTEDGYTF	TRBV20-1	TRBJ1-2
CAIAVDSRVQGETQYF	TRBV28	TRBJ2-5
CASSFDGDTEAFF	TRBV13	TRBJ1-1
CASSQDGNTIYF	TRBV4-2	TRBJ1-3
CASLPGTANTEAFF	TRBV5-1	TRBJ1-1
CASTLLLAGGDNEQFF	TRBV12-3/TRBV12-4	TRBJ2-1
CASSLTGPQETQYF	TRBV7-3	TRBJ2-5
CASSPGTGRNEQFF	TRBV5-1	TRBJ2-1
CATQLDRVGTGELFF	TRBV28	TRBJ2-2
CASSEWRRGANNEQFF	TRBV25-1	TRBJ2-1
CASSYFRTGGDEQYF	TRBV6-5	TRBJ2-7
CSVEARGVHEAFF	TRBV29-1	TRBJ1-1
CSAPTSGNEAEQFF	TRBV20-1	TRBJ2-1
CASSVTGQGIYEQYF	TRBV9	TRBJ2-7
CASSLGADPQYF	TRBV5-6	TRBJ2-3
CSVGRGGNTEAFF	TRBV29-1	TRBJ1-1
CATSREGANPSYGYTF	TRBV15	TRBJ1-2
CASSQGDNEQFF	TRBV7-9	TRBJ2-1
CASSQDKEGLGEETQYF	TRBV4-1	TRBJ2-5
CATSDTDPNTGELFF	TRBV24-1	TRBJ2-2
CASTQGETYQQYF	TRBV14	TRBJ2-7
CASSPLGDNEQFF	TRBV4-1	TRBJ2-1
CATEGPPKPGAQFF	TRBV24-1	TRBJ2-1
CSVVGLAGVVADTQYF	TRBV29-1	TRBJ2-3
CASSQVSTARFTEAFF	TRBV4-1	TRBJ1-1
CASSGPRQGFEQYF	TRBV6-2/TRBV6-3	TRBJ2-7
CASSMMPGQRSYEQYF	TRBV27	TRBJ2-7
CASSLVVDTGELFF	TRBV12-3/TRBV12-4	TRBJ2-2
CATSRRDGTGDTEAFF	TRBV15	TRBJ1-1
CASSGRLAVVLSSYEQYF	TRBV21-1	TRBJ2-7
CASRPDLGGDEQSF	TRBV10-1	TRBJ2-1
CASSSTGSGTEAFF	TRBV27	TRBJ1-1
CASTRLAVNNSPLHF	TRBV28	TRBJ1-6
CASSLSGGNYNEQFF	TRBV14	TRBJ2-1
CASSFELAATYEQYF	TRBV5-1	TRBJ2-7
CASSLTGLAGVPMQYNEQFF	TRBV7-3	TRBJ2-1
CASSSWTDNTDTQYF	TRBV11-2	TRBJ2-3
CASSYSWHNNEQFF	TRBV6-5	TRBJ2-1
CASSLVATANNEQFF	TRBV7-2	TRBJ2-1
CASTDSLGNEQYF	TRBV28	TRBJ2-7
CASSESRDEQYF	TRBV25-1	TRBJ2-7
CASSLSTPGTTRDNEQFF	TRBV27	TRBJ2-1
CSAVDSYEQYF	TRBV29-1	TRBJ2-7
CSVSLAGGLGTGELFF	TRBV29-1	TRBJ2-2